Listed below are T cell receptor beta chains from one sample, sequenced in a study of blood T cell repertoires in COVID-19. Measured with immunoSEQ multiplex PCR; TCRdb has only the in-frame clones, and not every one. The table shows a few hundred thousand clones, with 80% to 90% occurring only once. The sample comprised peripheral blood. These receptors came from a man in his sixties with acute or convalescent COVID-19. CDR3s include the opening cysteine and the closing phenylalanine or tryptophan. The order of the fields is CDR3 protein, V gene, J gene, D gene. The D gene is left open where the match is weak.

CDR3aa: CASTRTVATNEKLFF
v_gene: TRBV6-5
j_gene: TRBJ1-4
d_gene: NA

CDR3aa: CASSLAPTNLMPFEQFF
v_gene: TRBV5-8
j_gene: TRBJ2-1
d_gene: NA

CDR3aa: CASSLRLEQFF
v_gene: TRBV28
j_gene: TRBJ2-1
d_gene: NA

CDR3aa: CASTLTGTGRSPLHF
v_gene: TRBV5-4
j_gene: TRBJ1-6
d_gene: TRBD1

CDR3aa: CASNWRLAGGRVQEQYF
v_gene: TRBV5-6
j_gene: TRBJ2-7
d_gene: TRBD2

CDR3aa: CASSQVPTGEGNTIYF
v_gene: TRBV3-1/TRBV3-2
j_gene: TRBJ1-3
d_gene: TRBD1

CDR3aa: CASSYLAGELFF
v_gene: TRBV7-2
j_gene: TRBJ2-2
d_gene: NA

CDR3aa: CASSSEGDYYTDTQYF
v_gene: TRBV5-1
j_gene: TRBJ2-3
d_gene: NA

CDR3aa: CASSYGQPVMGTQYF
v_gene: TRBV28
j_gene: TRBJ2-5
d_gene: NA

CDR3aa: CAWSTRVGLWSPLHF
v_gene: TRBV30
j_gene: TRBJ1-6
d_gene: NA

CDR3aa: CASSPNPFRATTYEQYF
v_gene: TRBV11-2
j_gene: TRBJ2-7
d_gene: NA

CDR3aa: CASSPGLAIKNEQFF
v_gene: TRBV4-1
j_gene: TRBJ2-1
d_gene: TRBD2

CDR3aa: CASSSTGKGEQYF
v_gene: TRBV6-2/TRBV6-3
j_gene: TRBJ2-7
d_gene: NA

CDR3aa: CASSLRLQGLTEAFF
v_gene: TRBV28
j_gene: TRBJ1-1
d_gene: NA

CDR3aa: CASSPAGRVSDTQYF
v_gene: TRBV7-2
j_gene: TRBJ2-3
d_gene: TRBD2

CDR3aa: CAGGIKGGSTRSGELFF
v_gene: TRBV5-8
j_gene: TRBJ2-2
d_gene: NA

CDR3aa: CASSDHTPRYGYTF
v_gene: TRBV7-2
j_gene: TRBJ1-2
d_gene: NA

CDR3aa: CASSLSRFSNEQFF
v_gene: TRBV5-1
j_gene: TRBJ2-1
d_gene: NA

CDR3aa: CAIDRGTGPLEQYF
v_gene: TRBV10-3
j_gene: TRBJ2-7
d_gene: TRBD1

CDR3aa: CASSTDRGSTDTQYF
v_gene: TRBV5-1
j_gene: TRBJ2-3
d_gene: TRBD1

CDR3aa: CASSDGTGVSYEQYF
v_gene: TRBV2
j_gene: TRBJ2-7
d_gene: TRBD1

CDR3aa: CASTRGEALYGYTF
v_gene: TRBV7-8
j_gene: TRBJ1-2
d_gene: NA

CDR3aa: CAGSSLVSGTGELFF
v_gene: TRBV7-7
j_gene: TRBJ2-2
d_gene: TRBD2

CDR3aa: CASRPGPRGRGYGYTF
v_gene: TRBV19
j_gene: TRBJ1-2
d_gene: TRBD1

CDR3aa: CASSWRQGRGDTEAFF
v_gene: TRBV7-2
j_gene: TRBJ1-1
d_gene: TRBD1

CDR3aa: CASSLGAGGYTF
v_gene: TRBV11-2
j_gene: TRBJ1-2
d_gene: NA

CDR3aa: CATSKVLADTDTQYF
v_gene: TRBV24-1
j_gene: TRBJ2-3
d_gene: TRBD2

CDR3aa: CASSPTGTGAGYTF
v_gene: TRBV7-2
j_gene: TRBJ1-2
d_gene: TRBD1

CDR3aa: CASSQGFWGNTEAFF
v_gene: TRBV6-2/TRBV6-3
j_gene: TRBJ1-1
d_gene: NA

CDR3aa: CASSLIQGQLNTEAFF
v_gene: TRBV5-1
j_gene: TRBJ1-1
d_gene: TRBD1

CDR3aa: CASSPPGRTEAFF
v_gene: TRBV12-3/TRBV12-4
j_gene: TRBJ1-1
d_gene: NA

CDR3aa: CASSTQLNTGELFF
v_gene: TRBV19
j_gene: TRBJ2-2
d_gene: NA

CDR3aa: CASSIDSSGDEKLFF
v_gene: TRBV19
j_gene: TRBJ1-4
d_gene: NA

CDR3aa: CASSFLRLDRAGANVLTF
v_gene: TRBV28
j_gene: TRBJ2-6
d_gene: TRBD1

CDR3aa: CATSLARGWNEQFF
v_gene: TRBV24-1
j_gene: TRBJ2-1
d_gene: NA

CDR3aa: CARRGQGSYGYTF
v_gene: TRBV2
j_gene: TRBJ1-2
d_gene: TRBD1

CDR3aa: CAWSGGLAGIGELFF
v_gene: TRBV30
j_gene: TRBJ2-2
d_gene: TRBD2

CDR3aa: CASLGQIRDYEQYF
v_gene: TRBV6-4
j_gene: TRBJ2-7
d_gene: NA

CDR3aa: CASSVGGSSYEQYF
v_gene: TRBV9
j_gene: TRBJ2-7
d_gene: NA

CDR3aa: CASSLGGTGVSGNTIYF
v_gene: TRBV5-4
j_gene: TRBJ1-3
d_gene: TRBD1

CDR3aa: CASSLLAWREFPYEQYF
v_gene: TRBV28
j_gene: TRBJ2-7
d_gene: NA

CDR3aa: CASSLEGASGTIYF
v_gene: TRBV9
j_gene: TRBJ1-3
d_gene: NA

CDR3aa: CASSMSLTGVTEAFF
v_gene: TRBV19
j_gene: TRBJ1-1
d_gene: TRBD1

CDR3aa: CASSINTGNGYTF
v_gene: TRBV19
j_gene: TRBJ1-2
d_gene: NA

CDR3aa: CASSVVGRVTGTSGINEQFF
v_gene: TRBV9
j_gene: TRBJ2-1
d_gene: TRBD2

CDR3aa: CSAGQGNEQFF
v_gene: TRBV20-1
j_gene: TRBJ2-1
d_gene: NA

CDR3aa: CASSLRRGLAGEETQYF
v_gene: TRBV25-1
j_gene: TRBJ2-5
d_gene: TRBD2

CDR3aa: CASSPDRGPSSPLHF
v_gene: TRBV7-8
j_gene: TRBJ1-6
d_gene: TRBD1

CDR3aa: CASMPNRGLGNTIYF
v_gene: TRBV7-2
j_gene: TRBJ1-3
d_gene: TRBD1

CDR3aa: CAISRDSSSGANVLTF
v_gene: TRBV10-3
j_gene: TRBJ2-6
d_gene: TRBD1

CDR3aa: CASTSGGARANYGYTF
v_gene: TRBV28
j_gene: TRBJ1-2
d_gene: NA

CDR3aa: CASGSDRGITDTQYF
v_gene: TRBV5-1
j_gene: TRBJ2-3
d_gene: TRBD1

CDR3aa: CASSYGFLGDSANYGYTF
v_gene: TRBV6-2/TRBV6-3
j_gene: TRBJ1-2
d_gene: NA

CDR3aa: CASSSIAGGSYEQYF
v_gene: TRBV28
j_gene: TRBJ2-7
d_gene: TRBD2

CDR3aa: CASSQGVSQPQHF
v_gene: TRBV10-3
j_gene: TRBJ1-5
d_gene: TRBD1

CDR3aa: CASSGTGSGNTIYF
v_gene: TRBV6-5
j_gene: TRBJ1-3
d_gene: TRBD1

CDR3aa: CASSLVEGQRPADTQYF
v_gene: TRBV7-8
j_gene: TRBJ2-3
d_gene: NA